The clone carrying this T cell receptor beta chain came up many times. Its antigen remains unidentified. Germline values: CDR1 KGHSH, CDR2 LQKENI. The CDR3 consists of 16 residues. Germline trimming cut 2 bases from V and 3 bases from J; bases unmatched to any gene: 6. The data originate from a study of T-cell reconstitution after alpha-beta-depleted transplantation in children. Overall study results and limits: At around two months after transplant, the alpha-beta T cells were reportedly derived from several hundred expanded clones that came from non-depleted graft cells. One year post-transplant, T-cell counts and diversity were largely derived from T cells produced anew. Some patients showed high day-60 TCRbeta diversity, which derived from surviving recipient T cells and thymic progenitors.

Molecular barcoding with unique molecular identifiers was used for the TCRbeta library. TCRdb ran MiXCR on the PCR reads and lists one entry per CDR3 protein. The sample lists a few hundred thousand distinct CDR3 sequences; roughly 12% were seen once. The chain is built from TRBV18 and TRBJ2-4; the match to TRBD1 covers 8 bases. The source is a male patient between 2 and 10 years old who had a stem cell transplant for chronic granulomatous disease, so the T cells may come from the graft donor. Sequencing was performed on peripheral blood, taken 180 days after TCRalphabeta/CD19-depleted stem cell transplant. CDR3 sequence reads: CASSPMTGVDKNIQYF. CDR3 sequence (DNA): TGTGCCAGCTCACCAATGACAGGGGTGGACAAAAACATTCAGTACTTC.